This T cell receptor (beta chain) is from a study of shared clonotypes between healthy human individuals. Generated by immunoSEQ multiplex PCR, the TCRdb table keeps only in-frame clones and is missing some. The table has under 850,000 clones, 72% seen once. The germline V gene encodes CDR1 MNHEY and CDR2 SVGAGI. CDR3 length equals 16 residues. V was pared by 0 bases and J by 2 bases, with 13 bases between. This TCR was sampled from a young woman in good health. This sequence joins TRBV6-5 and TRBJ1-1; possibly TRBD1 for D (6 bases). Sequenced sample: memory CD4+ T cells sorted from blood. Subset meaning: CD45RA-negative fraction. The CDR3 nucleotides read TGTGCCAGCAGTTACTCGAGCCCACAGGGTAACACTGAAGCTTTCTTT. Translated: CASSYSSPQGNTEAFF.